This T cell receptor (beta chain) was obtained from a study of T cells after yellow fever vaccination. Study-level background: With SMART-Seq v4 Ultra Low Input, the fractions containing low cell numbers were prepared.

Of note for this clonotype: The antigen remains undetermined.

The study's findings and limits: The secondary response showed a weaker magnitude and a faster peak, day 5 versus 15.

The CDR3 totals 11 residues. The ends were cut back, 3 bases at V and 7 bases at J, with 10 bases in the middle. In germline, CDR1 is GTSNPN, CDR2 SVGIG (reference sequence). For TCR, cDNA came from 5'RACE template switching, which added a universal primer site and UMIs. MiXCR, run by TCRdb on the 5' RACE reads, gives a single entry per CDR3 protein. The repertoire holds hundreds of thousands of distinct CDR3 sequences, approximately 8% seen once, with 3% to 4% in the top ten. The sequencing here drew on CD4+ T cells sorted from PBMCs, taken 5 days after the yellow fever booster vaccination. The clonotype comes from a man aged 18 to 29 who received the YFV17D yellow fever vaccine. J is TRBJ2-7 and V is TRBV30; a possible D gene is TRBD2 (7 bases). The CDR3: CAWRRGGEQYF. In DNA, the CDR3 is TGTGCCTGGAGGAGGGGGGGAGAGCAGTACTTC.